Detailed here is one TCR beta chain. The target antigen is unknown. Trimming stripped 10 bases from V and 3 bases from J, with 9 bases between. The CDR3 has 11 residues. The germline V gene encodes CDR1 ENHRY and CDR2 SYGVKD. PCR amplification relied on 60 Vbeta primers (plus 13 Jbeta primers). The assay was immunoSEQ multiplex PCR, and TCRdb's table has in-frame clones only and misses some. The sample records more than 140,000 clones, 64% being singletons. The sample is drawn from a study of cytomegalovirus exposure and HLA in healthy donors. Points from the study as a whole: Rarity characterized most TCR sequences, yet some public TCRs appeared in many donors.

The sequencing sample was made of PBMCs. This receptor was taken from a woman aged 30 to 39 in good health and CMV-seropositive. The chain couples TRBV10-3 to TRBJ1-1, with D unclear. In DNA, the CDR3 is TGTGCCACCTCAATAGACACTGAAGCTTTCTTT. Translated, it gives CATSIDTEAFF.